This T cell receptor (beta chain) is from a study of TIL therapy for anti-PD-1-resistant metastatic lung cancer. Study background: Tumors had a median PD-L1 proportion score of approximately 6%.

The immunoSEQ assay was v3. Generated by immunoSEQ multiplex PCR, the TCRdb table keeps only in-frame clones and is missing some. The table includes 20,000 to 30,000 clones, around 70% detected once. The V gene lost 5 bases and the J gene lost 5 bases, with 16 bases spanning the gap. CDR1 and CDR2 (germline): MNHEY, SMNVEV (reference sequence). The CDR3 length is 14 residues. Time point denoted: pre-treatment sample, taken before nivolumab and TIL therapy. Tumor tissue came from excised metastases, mostly pleural nodules or supraclavicular lymph nodes. The receptor was isolated from a person aged 25-85 years with non-small cell lung cancer. This rearrangement joins TRBV27 to TRBJ2-7; unclear D gene. This sample comprised tumor tissue, obtained at baseline. The CDR3 DNA reads as TGTGCCAGCAGTCCAGGTATTGGCCCCCACGAGCAGTACTTC. Translation: CASSPGIGPHEQYF.